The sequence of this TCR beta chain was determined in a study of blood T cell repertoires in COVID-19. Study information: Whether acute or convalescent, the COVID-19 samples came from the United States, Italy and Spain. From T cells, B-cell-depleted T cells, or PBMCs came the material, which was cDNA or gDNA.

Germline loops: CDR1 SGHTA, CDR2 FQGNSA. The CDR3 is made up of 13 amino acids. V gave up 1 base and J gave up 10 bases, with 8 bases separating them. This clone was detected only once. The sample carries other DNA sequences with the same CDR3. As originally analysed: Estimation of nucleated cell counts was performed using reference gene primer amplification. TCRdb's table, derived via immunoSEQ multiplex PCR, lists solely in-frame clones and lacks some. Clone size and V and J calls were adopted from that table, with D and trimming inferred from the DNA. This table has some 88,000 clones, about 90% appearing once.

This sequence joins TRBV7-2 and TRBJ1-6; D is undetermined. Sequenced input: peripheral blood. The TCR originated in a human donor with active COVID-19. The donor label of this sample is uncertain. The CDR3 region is CASSLGGRSPLHF. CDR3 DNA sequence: TGTGCCAGCAGCTTAGGCGGCCGGTCACCCCTCCACTTT.